This T cell receptor (beta chain) was observed in a study of T cells in Graves' hyperthyroidism and ophthalmopathy. Study details: Peripheral blood specimens were obtained at initial diagnosis, prior to any treatment.

About this clonotype itself: Its antigen is unknown.

Study findings and constraints: Blood samples included most of the expanded thyroid clonotypes exceeding 0.001. Model output signaled ophthalmopathy a median approximately 6 months ahead of onset.

Each patient was aged 18 to 65 and had newly diagnosed hyperthyroidism of under 2 months' duration. Germline V gene lookup returns CDR1 LNHNV and CDR2 YYDKDF (reference sequence). Trimming cost V 0 bases and J 2 bases, with 17 bases left between them. The CDR3 runs to 17 residues. RNA transcripts yielded amplified TCR beta CDR3 regions. RT-PCR in the first round (using the HTBI primer set) targeted the TCR CDR3. TCRdb reprocessed the multiplex PCR reads with MiXCR, giving one entry per CDR3 protein. The sample lists roughly 700,000 distinct CDR3 sequences; around 15% were seen once. The receptor was isolated from a woman between 18 and 30 years old with Graves' hyperthyroidism. The sample was blood. The chain carries TRBV15 and TRBJ2-7, with D perhaps TRBD1 or TRBD2 (5 bases each). The CDR3 DNA reads as TGTGCCACCAGCAGAGATCCCTTTTGGGACGGGGCCTACGAGCAGTACTTC. Translation gives CATSRDPFWDGAYEQYF.